This TCR beta chain was identified in a study of post-analysis software for immune sequencing data. TCR beta cDNA libraries had unique molecular identifiers. One entry per CDR3 protein, called by TCRdb with MiXCR from the PCR reads. The data contain some 700,000 distinct CDR3 sequences, around 60% of them singletons. The receptor's source is a girl aged 2 to 9 with multiple sclerosis. Specimen: blood.

DNA of the CDR3: TGTGCCAGCAGCCCCCGGGACAGGGGATTCGATGAGCAGTTCTTC. Translating gives CASSPRDRGFDEQFF. The V and J genes are TRBV7-9 and TRBJ2-1, with 10 bases aligning to TRBD1. The germline CDR1 and CDR2 sequences are SEHNR and FQNEAQ (reference sequence). J was trimmed by 8 bases and V by 5 bases; bases with no gene match: 9. The CDR3 totals 15 residues. Filled out from reference TRBV7-9 and TRBJ2-1, the complete variable domain reads DTGVSQNPRHKITKRGQNVTFRCDPISEHNRLYWYRQTLGQGPEFLTYFQNEAQLEKSRLLSDRFSAERPKGSFSTLEIQRTEQGDSAMYLCASSPRDRGFDEQFFGPGTRLTVL.